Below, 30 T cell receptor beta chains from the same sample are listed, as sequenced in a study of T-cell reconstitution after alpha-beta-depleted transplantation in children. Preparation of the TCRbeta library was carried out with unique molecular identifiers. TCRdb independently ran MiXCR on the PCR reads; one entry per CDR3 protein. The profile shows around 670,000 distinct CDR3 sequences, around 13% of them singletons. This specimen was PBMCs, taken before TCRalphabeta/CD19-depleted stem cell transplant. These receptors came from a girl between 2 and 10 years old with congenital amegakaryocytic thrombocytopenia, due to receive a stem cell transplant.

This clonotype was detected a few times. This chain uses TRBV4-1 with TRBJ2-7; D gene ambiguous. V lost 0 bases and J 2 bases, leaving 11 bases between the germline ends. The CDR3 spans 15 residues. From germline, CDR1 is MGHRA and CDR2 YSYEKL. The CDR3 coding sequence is TGCGCCAGCAGCCAAGATTATAACGTTGCCTACGAGCAGTACTTC. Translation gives CASSQDYNVAYEQYF.

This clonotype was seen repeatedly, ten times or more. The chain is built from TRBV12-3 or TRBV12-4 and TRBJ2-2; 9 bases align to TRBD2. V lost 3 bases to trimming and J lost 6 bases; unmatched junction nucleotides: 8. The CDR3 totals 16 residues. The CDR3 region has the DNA TGTGCCAGCAGTTTTGGCGGGAGGGCCGTGGCCGGGGAGCTGTTTTTT. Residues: CASSFGGRAVAGELFF.

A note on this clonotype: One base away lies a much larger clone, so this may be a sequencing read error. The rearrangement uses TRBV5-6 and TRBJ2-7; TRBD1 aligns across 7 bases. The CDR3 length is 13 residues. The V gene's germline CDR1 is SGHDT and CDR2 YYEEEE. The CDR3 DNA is TGTGCCAGCAGCTTAAATCAGGGGGACGAGCAGTCCTTC. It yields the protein CASSLNQGDEQSF.

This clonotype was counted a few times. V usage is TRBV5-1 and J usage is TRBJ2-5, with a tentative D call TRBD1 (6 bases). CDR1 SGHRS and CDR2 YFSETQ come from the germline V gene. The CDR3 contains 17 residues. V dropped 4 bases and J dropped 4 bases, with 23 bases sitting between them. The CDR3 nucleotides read TGCGCCAGCAGCAAAGCGCAGGGGCTACTTCTTTCAGAGACCCAGTACTTC. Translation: CASSKAQGLLLSETQYF. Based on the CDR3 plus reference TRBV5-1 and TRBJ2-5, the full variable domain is KAGVTQTPRYLIKTRGQQVTLSCSPISGHRSVSWYQQTPGQGLQFLFEYFSETQRNKGNFPGRFSGRQFSNSRSEMNVSTLELGDSALYLCASSKAQGLLLSETQYFGPGTRLLVL.

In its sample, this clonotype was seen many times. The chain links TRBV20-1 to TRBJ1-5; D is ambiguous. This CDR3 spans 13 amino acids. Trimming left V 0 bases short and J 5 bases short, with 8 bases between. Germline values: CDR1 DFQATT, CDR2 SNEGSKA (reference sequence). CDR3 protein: CSAREFGDQPQHF. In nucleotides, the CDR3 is TGCAGTGCTAGAGAGTTCGGAGATCAGCCCCAGCATTTT.

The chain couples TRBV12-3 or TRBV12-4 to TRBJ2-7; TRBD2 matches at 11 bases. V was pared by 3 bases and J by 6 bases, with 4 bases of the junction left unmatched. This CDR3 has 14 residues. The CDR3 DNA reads TGTGCCAGCAGTTTTACTAGCGGGAGCCCCGAGCAGTACTTC. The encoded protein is CASSFTSGSPEQYF.

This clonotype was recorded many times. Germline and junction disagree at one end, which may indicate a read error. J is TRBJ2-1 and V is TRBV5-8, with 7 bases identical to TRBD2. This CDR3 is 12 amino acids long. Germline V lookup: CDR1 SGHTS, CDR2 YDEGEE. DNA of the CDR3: TGTGCCAGCAGCTCCACTAGCGTCACGTCGATCTTC. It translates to CASSSTSVTSIF.

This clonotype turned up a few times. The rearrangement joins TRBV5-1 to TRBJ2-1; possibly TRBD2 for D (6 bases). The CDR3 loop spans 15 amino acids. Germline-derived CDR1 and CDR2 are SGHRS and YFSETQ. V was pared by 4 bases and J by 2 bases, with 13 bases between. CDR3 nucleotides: TGCGCCAGCAGCGTATCCCGGGAGCCCTACAATGAGCAGTTCTTC. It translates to CASSVSREPYNEQFF.

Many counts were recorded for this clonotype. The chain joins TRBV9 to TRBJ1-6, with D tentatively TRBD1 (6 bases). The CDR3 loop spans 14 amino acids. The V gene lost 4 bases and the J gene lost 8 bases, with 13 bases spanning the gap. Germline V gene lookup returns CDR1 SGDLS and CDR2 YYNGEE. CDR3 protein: CASSPRTEDSPLHF. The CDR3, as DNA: TGTGCCAGCAGCCCCCGGACAGAGGATTCACCCCTCCACTTT. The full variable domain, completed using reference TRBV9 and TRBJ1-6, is DSGVTQTPKHLITATGQRVTLRCSPRSGDLSVYWYQQSLDQGLQFLIQYYNGEERAKGNILERFSAQQFPDLHSELNLSSLELGDSALYFCASSPRTEDSPLHFGNGTRLTVT.

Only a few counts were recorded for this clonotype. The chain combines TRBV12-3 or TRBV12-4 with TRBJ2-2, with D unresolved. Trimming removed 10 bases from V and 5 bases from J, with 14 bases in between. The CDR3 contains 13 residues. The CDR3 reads CAITTLETGELFF. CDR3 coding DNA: TGTGCCATCACGACATTAGAAACCGGGGAGCTGTTTTTT.

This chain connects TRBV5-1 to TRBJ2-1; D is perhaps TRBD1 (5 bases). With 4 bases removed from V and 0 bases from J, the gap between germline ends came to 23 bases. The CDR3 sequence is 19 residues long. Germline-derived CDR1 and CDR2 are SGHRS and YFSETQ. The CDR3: CASSPGMATVGHSYNEQFF. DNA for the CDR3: TGCGCCAGCAGCCCTGGGATGGCGACAGTCGGCCACTCCTACAATGAGCAGTTCTTC.

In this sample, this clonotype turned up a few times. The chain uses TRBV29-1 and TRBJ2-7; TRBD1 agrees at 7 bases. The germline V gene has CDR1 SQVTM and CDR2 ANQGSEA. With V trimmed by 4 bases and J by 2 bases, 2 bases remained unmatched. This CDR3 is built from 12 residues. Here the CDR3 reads CSVATGPYEQYF. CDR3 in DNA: TGCAGCGTTGCGACAGGGCCCTACGAGCAGTACTTC.

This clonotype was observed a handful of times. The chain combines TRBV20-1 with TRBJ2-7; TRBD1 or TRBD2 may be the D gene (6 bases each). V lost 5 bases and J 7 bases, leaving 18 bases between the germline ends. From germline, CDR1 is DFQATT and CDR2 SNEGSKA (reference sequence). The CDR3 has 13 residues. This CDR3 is CSAPGGPSGEQYF. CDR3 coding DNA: TGCAGTGCTCCCGGGGGCCCCTCGGGAGAGCAGTACTTC.

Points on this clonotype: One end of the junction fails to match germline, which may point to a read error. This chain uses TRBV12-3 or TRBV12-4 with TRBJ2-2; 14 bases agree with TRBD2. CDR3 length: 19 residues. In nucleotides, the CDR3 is TGTGCCAGCTGTTTAGACGGGACTAGCGGGAGACAACCGGTCGGGGAGCTGTTTTTT. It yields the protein CASCLDGTSGRQPVGELFF.

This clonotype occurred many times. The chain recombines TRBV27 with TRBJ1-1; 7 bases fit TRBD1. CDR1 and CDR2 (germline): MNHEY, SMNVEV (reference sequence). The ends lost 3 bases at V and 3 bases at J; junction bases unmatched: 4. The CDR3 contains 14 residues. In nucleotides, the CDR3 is TGTGCCAGCAGTTTTCTAGGGGGCGACACTGAAGCTTTCTTT. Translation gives CASSFLGGDTEAFF.

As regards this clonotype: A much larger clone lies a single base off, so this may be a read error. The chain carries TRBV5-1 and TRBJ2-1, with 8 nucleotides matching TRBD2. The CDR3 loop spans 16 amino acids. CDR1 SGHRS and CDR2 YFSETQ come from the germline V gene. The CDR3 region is CASSLASSGSYNEQSF. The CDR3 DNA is TGCGCCAGCAGCTTGGCCTCTAGCGGGTCGTACAATGAGCAGTCCTTC. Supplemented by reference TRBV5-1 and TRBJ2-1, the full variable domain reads KAGVTQTPRYLIKTRGQQVTLSCSPISGHRSVSWYQQTPGQGLQFLFEYFSETQRNKGNFPGRFSGRQFSNSRSEMNVSTLELGDSALYLCASSLASSGSYNEQSFGPGTRLTVL.

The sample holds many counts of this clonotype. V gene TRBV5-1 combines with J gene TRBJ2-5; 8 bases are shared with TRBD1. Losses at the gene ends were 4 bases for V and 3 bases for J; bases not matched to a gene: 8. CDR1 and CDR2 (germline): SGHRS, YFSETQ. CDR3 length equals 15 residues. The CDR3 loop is CASSDLQGDKETQYF. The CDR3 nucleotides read TGCGCCAGCAGCGATCTACAGGGGGACAAAGAGACCCAGTACTTC.

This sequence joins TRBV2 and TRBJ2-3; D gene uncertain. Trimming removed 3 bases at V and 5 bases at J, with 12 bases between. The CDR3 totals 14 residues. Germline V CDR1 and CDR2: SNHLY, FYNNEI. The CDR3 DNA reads TGTGCCAGCAGTGACCCCAGCGTTAGAGATACGCAGTATTTT. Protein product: CASSDPSVRDTQYF.

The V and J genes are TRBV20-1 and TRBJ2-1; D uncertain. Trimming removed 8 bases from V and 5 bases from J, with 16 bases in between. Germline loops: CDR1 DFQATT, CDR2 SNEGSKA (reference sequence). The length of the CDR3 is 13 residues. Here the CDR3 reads CSPLANRNNEQFF. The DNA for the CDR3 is TGCAGTCCCCTTGCGAACCGGAACAATGAGCAGTTCTTC.

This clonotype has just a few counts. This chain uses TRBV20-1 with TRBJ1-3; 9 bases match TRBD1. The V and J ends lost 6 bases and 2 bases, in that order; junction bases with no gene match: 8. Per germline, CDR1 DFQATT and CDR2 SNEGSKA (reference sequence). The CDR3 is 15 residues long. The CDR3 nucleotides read TGCAGTGCCCGTATGGACAGGGGCACTGGAAACACCATATATTTT. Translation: CSARMDRGTGNTIYF.

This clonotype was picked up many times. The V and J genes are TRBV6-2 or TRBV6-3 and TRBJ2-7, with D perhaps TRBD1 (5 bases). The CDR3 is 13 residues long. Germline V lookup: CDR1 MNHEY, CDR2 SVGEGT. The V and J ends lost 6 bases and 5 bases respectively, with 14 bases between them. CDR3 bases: TGTGCCAGCAGACGCAGGGTGAAGAACGAGCAGTACTTC. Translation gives CASRRRVKNEQYF.

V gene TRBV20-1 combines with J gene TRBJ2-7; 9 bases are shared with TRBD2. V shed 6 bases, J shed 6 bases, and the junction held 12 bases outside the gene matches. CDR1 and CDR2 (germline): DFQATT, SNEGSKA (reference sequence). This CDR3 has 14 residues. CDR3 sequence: CSAPLAGGPSEQYF. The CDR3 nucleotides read TGCAGTGCCCCATTGGCGGGAGGGCCCAGCGAGCAGTACTTC.

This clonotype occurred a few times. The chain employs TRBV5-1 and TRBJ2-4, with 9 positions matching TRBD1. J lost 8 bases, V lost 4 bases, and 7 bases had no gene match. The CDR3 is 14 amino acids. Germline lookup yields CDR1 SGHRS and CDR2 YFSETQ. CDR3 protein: CASSPGQGAYIQYF. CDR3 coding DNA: TGCGCCAGCAGCCCGGGACAGGGCGCATACATTCAGTACTTC.

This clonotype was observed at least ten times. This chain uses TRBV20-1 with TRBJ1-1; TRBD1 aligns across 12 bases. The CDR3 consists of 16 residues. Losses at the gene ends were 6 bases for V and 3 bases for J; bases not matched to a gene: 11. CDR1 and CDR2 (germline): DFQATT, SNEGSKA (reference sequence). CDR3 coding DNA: TGCAGTGCCGCACCGGGACAGGGGGCTAGGTACACTGAAGCTTTCTTT. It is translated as CSAAPGQGARYTEAFF.

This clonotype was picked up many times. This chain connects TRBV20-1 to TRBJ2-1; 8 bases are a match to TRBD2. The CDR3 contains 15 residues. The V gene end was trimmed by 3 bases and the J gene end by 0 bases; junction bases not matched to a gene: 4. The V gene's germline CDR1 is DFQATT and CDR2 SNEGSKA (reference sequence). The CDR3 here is CSASRGTSSYNEQFF. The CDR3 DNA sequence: TGCAGTGCTAGTCGCGGGACTAGCTCCTACAATGAGCAGTTCTTC.

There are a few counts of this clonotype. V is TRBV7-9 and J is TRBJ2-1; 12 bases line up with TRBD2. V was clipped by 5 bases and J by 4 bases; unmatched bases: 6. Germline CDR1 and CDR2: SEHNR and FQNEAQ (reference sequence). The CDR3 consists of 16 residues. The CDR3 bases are TGTGCCAGCAGCCCGATAACTAGCGGGAGGTACAATGAGCAGTTCTTC. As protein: CASSPITSGRYNEQFF. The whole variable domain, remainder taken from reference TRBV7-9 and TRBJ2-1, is DTGVSQNPRHKITKRGQNVTFRCDPISEHNRLYWYRQTLGQGPEFLTYFQNEAQLEKSRLLSDRFSAERPKGSFSTLEIQRTEQGDSAMYLCASSPITSGRYNEQFFGPGTRLTVL.

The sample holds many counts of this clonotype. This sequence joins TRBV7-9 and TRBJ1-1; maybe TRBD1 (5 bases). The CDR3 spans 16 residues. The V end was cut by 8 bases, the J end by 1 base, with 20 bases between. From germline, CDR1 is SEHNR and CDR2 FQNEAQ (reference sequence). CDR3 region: CASGQYQGPWNTEAFF. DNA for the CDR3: TGTGCCAGCGGGCAGTATCAGGGTCCTTGGAACACTGAAGCTTTCTTT.

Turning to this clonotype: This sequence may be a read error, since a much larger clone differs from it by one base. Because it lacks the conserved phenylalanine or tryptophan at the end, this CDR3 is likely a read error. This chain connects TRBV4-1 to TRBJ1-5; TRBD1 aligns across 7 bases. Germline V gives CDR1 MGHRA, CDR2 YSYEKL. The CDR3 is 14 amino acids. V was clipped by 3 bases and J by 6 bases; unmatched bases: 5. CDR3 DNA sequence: TGCGCCAGCAGCCAGCAGGGGGGAAGTCAGCCCCAGCATCTT. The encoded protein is CASSQQGGSQPQHL.

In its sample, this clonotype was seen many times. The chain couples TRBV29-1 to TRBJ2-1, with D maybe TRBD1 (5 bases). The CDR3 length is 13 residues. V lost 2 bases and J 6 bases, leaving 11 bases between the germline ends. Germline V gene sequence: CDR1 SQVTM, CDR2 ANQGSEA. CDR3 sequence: CSVENRRGNEQFF. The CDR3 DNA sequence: TGCAGCGTTGAAAACAGGCGAGGCAATGAGCAGTTCTTC.

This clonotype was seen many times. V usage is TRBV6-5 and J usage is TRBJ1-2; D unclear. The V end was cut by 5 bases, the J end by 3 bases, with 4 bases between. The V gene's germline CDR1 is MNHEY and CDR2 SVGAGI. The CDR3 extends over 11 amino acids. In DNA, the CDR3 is TGTGCCAGCAGTGACCACTATGGCTACACCTTC. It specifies CASSDHYGYTF.